Listed here are 15 T cell receptor beta chains from one sample, sequenced in a study of blood T cell repertoires in COVID-19. Using immunoSEQ multiplex PCR, the repertoire was profiled, and TCRdb retains in-frame clones only, with some absent. The sample lists some 90,000 clones, roughly 72% occurring once. Sequences were obtained from peripheral blood. The receptors were sampled from a woman aged 55-69 years in a cohort sampled during active or convalescent COVID-19.

The V and J genes are TRBV7-8 and TRBJ2-1, with 9 nucleotides matching TRBD2. The CDR3 is 18 residues long. Germline V gene sequence: CDR1 SGHVS, CDR2 FQNEAQ. Trimming removed 0 bases from V and 3 bases from J; junction bases left unmatched: 9. The CDR3 reads CASSLAIGRTSDYNEQFF. The CDR3 DNA is TGTGCCAGCAGCTTAGCGATAGGAAGGACTAGCGACTACAATGAGCAGTTCTTC.

Only one count was recorded for this clone. This chain uses TRBV12-3 or TRBV12-4 with TRBJ1-1, with D maybe TRBD1 (6 bases). V was trimmed by 5 bases and J by 0 bases, leaving 7 bases between them. CDR3 length: 13 residues. The CDR3 bases are TGTGCCAGCAGTCGACAGGTGAACACTGAAGCTTTCTTT. Encoded protein: CASSRQVNTEAFF.

The J gene is TRBJ2-3, the V gene TRBV3-1 (or the pseudogene TRBV3-2); D gene unclear. The length of the CDR3 is 13 residues. CDR1 and CDR2 from the germline V gene are LGHDT and YNNKEL (reference sequence). Trimming pared 1 base from V and 8 bases from J, leaving 10 bases between. The CDR3 loop is CASSQARLGTQYF. The DNA for the CDR3 is TGTGCCAGCAGCCAAGCCAGGTTGGGTACGCAGTATTTT.

This clone was found a few times. The chain is built from TRBV2 and TRBJ2-7; D is unclear. V shed 7 bases and J shed 7 bases, with 14 bases lying between them. Germline values: CDR1 SNHLY, CDR2 FYNNEI. The CDR3 consists of 12 residues. The CDR3 sequence is CASTPPAVEQYF. The CDR3 DNA sequence: TGTGCCAGCACCCCGCCCGCGGTTGAGCAGTACTTC.

V usage is TRBV7-9 and J usage is TRBJ1-6, with D possibly matching TRBD1 (6 bases). The germline CDR1 and CDR2 sequences are SEHNR and FQNEAQ (reference sequence). V was clipped by 4 bases and J by 5 bases, with 12 bases between them. This CDR3 comprises 15 residues. This CDR3 is CASSSQGTDNSPLHF. CDR3 nucleotides: TGTGCCAGCAGCTCCCAGGGGACGGATAATTCACCCCTCCACTTT.

This chain joins TRBV10-2 and TRBJ1-2; 7 bases are shared with TRBD1. CDR1 and CDR2 (germline): WSHSY, SAAADI. The ends lost 4 bases at V and 3 bases at J; junction bases unmatched: 2. The CDR3 runs 13 residues. In nucleotides, the CDR3 is TGCGCCAGCAGTGCCGACAGGGACTATGGCTACACCTTC. This translates into CASSADRDYGYTF.

CDR3 DNA sequence: TGCAGCGTTGACGGGCAGGGTAGTTCGGCTTTCTTT. It specifies CSVDGQGSSAFF. The chain couples TRBV29-1 to TRBJ1-1; maybe TRBD1 (5 bases). The CDR3 extends over 12 amino acids. In germline, CDR1 is SQVTM, CDR2 ANQGSEA. The ends were cut back, 3 bases at V and 11 bases at J, with 16 bases in the middle.

The chain couples TRBV30 to TRBJ2-3, with 7 bases that match TRBD1. This CDR3 comprises 16 residues. Germline V gene data show CDR1 as GTSNPN and CDR2 as SVGIG (reference sequence). V lost 2 bases to trimming and J lost 1 base; unmatched junction nucleotides: 9. In DNA form, the CDR3 reads TGTGCCTGGAGTCTCGATACAGGGGTAGGCACAGATACGCAGTATTTT. Translated: CAWSLDTGVGTDTQYF.

The chain couples TRBV6-1 to TRBJ1-2, with D possibly being TRBD1 (6 bases). Trimming removed 3 bases from V and 8 bases from J, with 19 bases in between. The CDR3 spans 15 residues. From germline, CDR1 is MNHNS and CDR2 SASEGT. The CDR3 is CASSDPLTGSNGYTF. As DNA, the CDR3 is TGTGCCAGCAGTGACCCTCTTACAGGGTCCAACGGCTACACCTTC.

This sequence joins TRBV12-3 or TRBV12-4 and TRBJ1-1, with TRBD1 identical over 7 bases. CDR3 length: 13 residues. V trimming: 7 bases; J trimming: 1 base; junction bases outside the gene matches: 3. CDR3 residues: CASIPGGNTEAFF. Written as DNA, the CDR3 is TGTGCCAGCATCCCAGGGGGGAACACTGAAGCTTTCTTT.

This chain links TRBV28 with TRBJ2-5, with TRBD1 identical over 8 bases. This CDR3 region has 13 residues. V lost 6 bases to trimming and J lost 5 bases; unmatched junction nucleotides: 5. Germline V gene lookup returns CDR1 MDHEN and CDR2 SYDVKM. The CDR3 region has the DNA TGTGCCAGCAGGTGGACAGGGTTGGAGACCCAGTACTTC. It is translated as CASRWTGLETQYF.

CDR3 bases: TGTGCCAGTAGTCCCGGGACAGGGAGTGAAAAACTGTTTTTT. Translation: CASSPGTGSEKLFF. This chain uses TRBV19 with TRBJ1-4; TRBD1 matches at 9 bases. The CDR3 loop spans 14 amino acids. Germline trimming cut 5 bases from V and 7 bases from J; bases unmatched to any gene: 5. Germline values: CDR1 LNHDA, CDR2 SQIVND (reference sequence). Full variable domain (outside the CDR3, taken from reference TRBV19 and TRBJ1-4): DGGITQSPKYLFRKEGQNVTLSCEQNLNHDAMYWYRQDPGQGLRLIYYSQIVNDFQKGDIAEGYSVSREKKESFPLTVTSAQKNPTAFYLCASSPGTGSEKLFFGSGTQLSVL.

This clone has just a few counts. The chain joins TRBV5-4 to TRBJ1-6; the D gene is possibly TRBD1 (5 bases). The ends were cut back, 6 bases at V and 7 bases at J, with 17 bases in the middle. Per the germline V gene, CDR1 is SGHNT and CDR2 is YYREEE (reference sequence). The CDR3 is 15 residues long. The CDR3 DNA sequence: TGTGCCAGCAATGCAGGGTTGCCATTAAATTCACCCCTCCACTTT. Protein sequence: CASNAGLPLNSPLHF.

The genes are TRBV7-2 and TRBJ2-3, with 13 positions matching TRBD2. Per germline, CDR1 SGHTA and CDR2 FQGNSA. The CDR3 has 15 residues. Trimming took 1 base from V and 5 from J; bases not matched to a gene: 0. CDR3 in amino acids: CASSLGLAGGDTQYF. DNA of the CDR3: TGTGCCAGCAGCTTAGGACTAGCGGGGGGAGATACGCAGTATTTT.

The chain employs TRBV5-1 and TRBJ2-7, with D perhaps matching TRBD2 (6 bases). In germline, CDR1 is SGHRS, CDR2 YFSETQ. CDR3 size: 15 residues. Trimming took 0 bases from V and 4 from J, leaving 14 bases between them. CDR3 protein: CASSLGEVAGYEQYF. For the CDR3, the DNA is TGCGCCAGCAGCTTGGGGGAGGTTGCGGGTTACGAGCAGTACTTC.